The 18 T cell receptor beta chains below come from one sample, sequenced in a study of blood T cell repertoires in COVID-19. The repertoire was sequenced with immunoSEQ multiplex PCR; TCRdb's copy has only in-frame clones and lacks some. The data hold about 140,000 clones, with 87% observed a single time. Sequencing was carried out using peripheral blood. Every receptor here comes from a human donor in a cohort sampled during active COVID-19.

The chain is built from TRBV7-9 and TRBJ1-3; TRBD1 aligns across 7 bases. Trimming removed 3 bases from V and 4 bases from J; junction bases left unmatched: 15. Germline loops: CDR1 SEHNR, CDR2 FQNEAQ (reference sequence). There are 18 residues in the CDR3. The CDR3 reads CASSFFATDRIRGNTIYF. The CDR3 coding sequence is TGTGCCAGCAGCTTCTTTGCGACGGACAGGATAAGGGGAAACACCATATATTTT.

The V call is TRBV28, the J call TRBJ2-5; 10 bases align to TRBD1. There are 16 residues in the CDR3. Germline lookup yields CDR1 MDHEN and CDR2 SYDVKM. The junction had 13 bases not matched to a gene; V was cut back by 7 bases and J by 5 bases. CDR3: CASTPGQGKTVETQYF. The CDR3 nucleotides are TGTGCCAGCACCCCGGGACAGGGGAAGACGGTGGAGACCCAGTACTTC.

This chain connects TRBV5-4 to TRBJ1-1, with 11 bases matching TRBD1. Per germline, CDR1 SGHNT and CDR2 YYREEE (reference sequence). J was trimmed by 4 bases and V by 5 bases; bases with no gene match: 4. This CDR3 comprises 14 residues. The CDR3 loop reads CASRGQGAVTEAFF. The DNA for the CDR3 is TGTGCCAGCAGAGGACAGGGGGCGGTCACTGAAGCTTTCTTT.

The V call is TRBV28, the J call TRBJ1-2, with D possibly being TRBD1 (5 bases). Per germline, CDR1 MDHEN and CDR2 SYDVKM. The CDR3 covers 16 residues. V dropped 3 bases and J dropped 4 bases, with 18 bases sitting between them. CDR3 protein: CASSLSEGALSYGYTF. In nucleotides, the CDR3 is TGTGCCAGCAGTTTGTCGGAAGGGGCGCTTTCCTATGGCTACACCTTC.

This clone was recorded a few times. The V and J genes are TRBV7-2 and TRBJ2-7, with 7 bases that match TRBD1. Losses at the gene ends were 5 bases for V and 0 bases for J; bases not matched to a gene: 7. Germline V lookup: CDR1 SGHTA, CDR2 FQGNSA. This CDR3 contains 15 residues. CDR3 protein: CASSLTGTASYEQYF. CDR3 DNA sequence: TGTGCCAGCAGCCTGACCGGGACAGCCTCCTACGAGCAGTACTTC.

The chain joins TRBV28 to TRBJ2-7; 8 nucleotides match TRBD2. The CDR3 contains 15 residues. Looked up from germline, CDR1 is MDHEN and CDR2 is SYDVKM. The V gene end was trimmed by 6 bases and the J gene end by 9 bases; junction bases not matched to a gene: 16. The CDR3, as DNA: TGTGCCAGCAGCACTCCTCGGACTAGCAGTATTCGGCAGTACTTC. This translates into CASSTPRTSSIRQYF.

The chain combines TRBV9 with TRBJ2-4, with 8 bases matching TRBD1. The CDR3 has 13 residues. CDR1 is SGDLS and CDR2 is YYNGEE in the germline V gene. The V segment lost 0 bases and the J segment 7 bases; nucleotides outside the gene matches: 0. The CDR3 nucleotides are TGTGCCAGCAGCGTAGACAGGGGGAACATTCAGTACTTC. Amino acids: CASSVDRGNIQYF.

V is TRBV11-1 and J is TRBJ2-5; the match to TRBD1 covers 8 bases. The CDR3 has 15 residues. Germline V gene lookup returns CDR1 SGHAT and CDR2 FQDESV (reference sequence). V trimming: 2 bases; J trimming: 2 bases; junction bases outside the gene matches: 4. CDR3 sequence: CASSLLQGGQETQYF. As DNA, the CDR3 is TGTGCCAGCAGCTTACTACAGGGGGGACAAGAGACCCAGTACTTC.

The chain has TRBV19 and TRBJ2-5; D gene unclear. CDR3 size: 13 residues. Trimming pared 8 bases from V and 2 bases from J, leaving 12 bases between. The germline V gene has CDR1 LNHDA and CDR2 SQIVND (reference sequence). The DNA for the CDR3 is TGTGCCAGTGGTCACTCCCGTCAAGAGACCCAGTACTTC. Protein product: CASGHSRQETQYF.

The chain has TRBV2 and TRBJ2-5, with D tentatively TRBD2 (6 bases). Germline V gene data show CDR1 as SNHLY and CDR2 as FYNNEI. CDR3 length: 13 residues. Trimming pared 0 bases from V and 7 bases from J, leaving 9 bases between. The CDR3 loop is CASSEAAAGTQYF. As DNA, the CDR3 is TGTGCCAGCAGTGAAGCTGCAGCGGGGACCCAGTACTTC. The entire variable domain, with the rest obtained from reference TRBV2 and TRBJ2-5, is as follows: EPEVTQTPSHQVTQMGQEVILRCVPISNHLYFYWYRQILGQKVEFLVSFYNNEISEKSEIFDDQFSVERPDGSNFTLKIRSTKLEDSAMYFCASSEAAAGTQYFGPGTRLLVL.

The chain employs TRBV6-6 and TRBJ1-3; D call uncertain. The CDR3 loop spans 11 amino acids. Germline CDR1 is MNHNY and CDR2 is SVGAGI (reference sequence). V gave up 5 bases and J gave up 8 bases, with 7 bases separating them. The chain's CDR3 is CASSEGDTIYF. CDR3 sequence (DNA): TGTGCCAGCAGTGAGGGAGACACCATATATTTT.

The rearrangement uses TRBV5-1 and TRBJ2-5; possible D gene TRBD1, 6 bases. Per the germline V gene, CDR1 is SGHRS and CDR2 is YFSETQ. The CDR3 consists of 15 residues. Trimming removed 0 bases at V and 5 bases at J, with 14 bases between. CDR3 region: CASSLAGQGMETQYF. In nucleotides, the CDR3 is TGCGCCAGCAGCTTGGCCGGGCAGGGGATGGAGACCCAGTACTTC.

The CDR3 DNA reads TGTGCCAGCAGCTTGGGGACAGGGTCTAATGAAAAACTGTTTTTT. This codes for CASSLGTGSNEKLFF. The V call is TRBV5-8, the J call TRBJ1-4; TRBD1 matches 8 bases. V shed 0 bases, J shed 3 bases, and the junction held 1 base outside the gene matches. The CDR3 runs to 15 residues. Germline assignment: CDR1 SGHTS and CDR2 YDEGEE.

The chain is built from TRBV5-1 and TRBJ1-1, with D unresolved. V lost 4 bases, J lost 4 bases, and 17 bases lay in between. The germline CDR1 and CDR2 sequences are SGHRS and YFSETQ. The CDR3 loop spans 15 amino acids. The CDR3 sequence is CASSPRRTGGTEAFF. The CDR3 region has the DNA TGCGCCAGCAGCCCGAGGAGGACGGGAGGCACTGAAGCTTTCTTT. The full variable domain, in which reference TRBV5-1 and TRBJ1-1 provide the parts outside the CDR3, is KAGVTQTPRYLIKTRGQQVTLSCSPISGHRSVSWYQQTPGQGLQFLFEYFSETQRNKGNFPGRFSGRQFSNSRSEMNVSTLELGDSALYLCASSPRRTGGTEAFFGQGTRLTVV.

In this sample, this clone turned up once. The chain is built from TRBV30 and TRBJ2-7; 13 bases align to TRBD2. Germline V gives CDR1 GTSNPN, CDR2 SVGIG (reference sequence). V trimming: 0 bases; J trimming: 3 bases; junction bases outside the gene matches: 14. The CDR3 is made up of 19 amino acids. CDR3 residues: CAWSVRRGRTSGRFYEQYF. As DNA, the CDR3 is TGTGCCTGGAGTGTACGCCGTGGGAGGACTAGCGGGAGATTCTACGAGCAGTACTTC.

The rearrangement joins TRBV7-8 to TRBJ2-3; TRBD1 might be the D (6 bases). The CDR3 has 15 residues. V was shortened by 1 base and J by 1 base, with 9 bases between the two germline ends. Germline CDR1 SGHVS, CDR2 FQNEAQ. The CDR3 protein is CASSLDAGGTDTQYF. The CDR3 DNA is TGTGCCAGCAGCTTAGACGCAGGGGGCACAGATACGCAGTATTTT.

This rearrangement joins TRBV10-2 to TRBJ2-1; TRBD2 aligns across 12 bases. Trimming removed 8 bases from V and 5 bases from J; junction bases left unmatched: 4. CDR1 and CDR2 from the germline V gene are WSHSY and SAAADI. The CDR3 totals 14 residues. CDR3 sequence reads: CASRGLAGDNEQFF. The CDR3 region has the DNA TGCGCCAGCCGGGGACTAGCGGGCGACAATGAGCAGTTCTTC.

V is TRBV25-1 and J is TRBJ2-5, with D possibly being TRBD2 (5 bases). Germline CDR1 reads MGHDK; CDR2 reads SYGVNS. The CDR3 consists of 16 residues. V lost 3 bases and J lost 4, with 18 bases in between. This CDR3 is CASSETWRTSGETQYF. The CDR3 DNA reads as TGTGCCAGCAGTGAGACGTGGAGGACGAGTGGAGAGACCCAGTACTTC.